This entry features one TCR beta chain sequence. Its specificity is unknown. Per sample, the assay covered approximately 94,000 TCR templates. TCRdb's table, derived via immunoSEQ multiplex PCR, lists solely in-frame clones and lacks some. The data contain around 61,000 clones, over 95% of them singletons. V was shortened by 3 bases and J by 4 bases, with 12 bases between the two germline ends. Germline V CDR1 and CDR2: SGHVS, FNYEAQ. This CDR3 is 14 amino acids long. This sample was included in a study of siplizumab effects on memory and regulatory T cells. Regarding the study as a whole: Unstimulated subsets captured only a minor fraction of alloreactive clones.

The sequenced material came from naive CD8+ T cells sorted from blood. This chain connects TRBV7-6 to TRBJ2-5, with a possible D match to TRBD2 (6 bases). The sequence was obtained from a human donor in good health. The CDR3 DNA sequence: TGTGCCAGCAGCTTGGGGGAGGTGATAGAGACCCAGTACTTC. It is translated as CASSLGEVIETQYF. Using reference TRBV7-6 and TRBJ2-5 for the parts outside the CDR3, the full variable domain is GAGVSQSPRYKVTKRGQDVALRCDPISGHVSLYWYRQALGQGPEFLTYFNYEAQQDKSGLPNDRFSAERPEGSISTLTIQRTEQRDSAMYRCASSLGEVIETQYFGPGTRLLVL.